The rows below give T cell receptor beta chains drawn from one sample of a study of beta chain features in type 1 diabetes. Sequencing used immunoSEQ multiplex PCR; TCRdb keeps in-frame clones, though not all of them. The sample holds 860,000 or so clones, about a sixth seen once. The source material was naive CD4+ T cells from blood. The receptors come from a woman aged 18-29 years in good health. Each CDR3 is given with its conserved first and last residue. The order of the fields is J gene, clone size, V gene, D gene, CDR3 DNA, CDR3 protein. D genes are given only for firm matches. Only part of the rows carry a size: once, few, many, or a class if the clone is expanded.

j_call: TRBJ2-3
clone_size: few
v_call: TRBV7-2
d_call: NA
cdr3_nt: TGTGCCAGCAGAAAACAGGGAAATACGCAGTATTTT
cdr3_aa: CASRKQGNTQYF

j_call: TRBJ1-5
clone_size: few
v_call: TRBV28
d_call: NA
cdr3_nt: TGTGCCAGCAGTTTAGCAGGTCAGAGCAATCAGCCCCAGCATTTT
cdr3_aa: CASSLAGQSNQPQHF

j_call: TRBJ2-7
clone_size: NA
v_call: TRBV29-1
d_call: NA
cdr3_nt: TGCAGCGTAACCAGGCTCCAGGGATCCTACGAGCAGTACTTC
cdr3_aa: CSVTRLQGSYEQYF

j_call: TRBJ2-7
clone_size: few
v_call: TRBV15
d_call: NA
cdr3_nt: TGTGCCACCAGCAGAATGTCATCTAGCGTCGAGCAGTACTTC
cdr3_aa: CATSRMSSSVEQYF

j_call: TRBJ2-3
clone_size: few
v_call: TRBV28
d_call: NA
cdr3_nt: TGTGCCAGCCGGAGAAACACAGATACGCAGTATTTT
cdr3_aa: CASRRNTDTQYF

j_call: TRBJ1-5
clone_size: few
v_call: TRBV6-5
d_call: NA
cdr3_nt: TGTGCCAGCAGATCCTTGGGGCCGAATCAGCCCCAGCATTTT
cdr3_aa: CASRSLGPNQPQHF

j_call: TRBJ2-7
clone_size: NA
v_call: TRBV19
d_call: NA
cdr3_nt: TGTGCCAGTAGTAGGGGGACATCCTACGAGCAGTACTTC
cdr3_aa: CASSRGTSYEQYF

j_call: TRBJ2-1
clone_size: NA
v_call: TRBV29-1
d_call: TRBD2
cdr3_nt: TGCAGCGCCAACCCCCTCGGACTAGCGGAGGGTTTTTACAATGAGCAGTTCTTC
cdr3_aa: CSANPLGLAEGFYNEQFF

j_call: TRBJ2-7
clone_size: NA
v_call: TRBV5-1
d_call: NA
cdr3_nt: TGCGCCAGCAGCGCCACTAGAAACGAGCAGTACTTC
cdr3_aa: CASSATRNEQYF

j_call: TRBJ2-2
clone_size: few
v_call: TRBV7-9
d_call: NA
cdr3_nt: TGTGCCAGCAGCTACCCGAGCTTGGGCACCGGGGAGCTGTTTTTT
cdr3_aa: CASSYPSLGTGELFF

j_call: TRBJ2-5
clone_size: NA
v_call: TRBV11-2
d_call: TRBD2
cdr3_nt: TGTGCCAGCAAGAAGCGGGAAAAAGAGACCCAGTACTTC
cdr3_aa: CASKKREKETQYF

j_call: TRBJ1-2
clone_size: once
v_call: TRBV7-2
d_call: NA
cdr3_nt: TGTGCCAGCAGCTTTACAGGGACCGGTGGCTACACCTTC
cdr3_aa: CASSFTGTGGYTF

j_call: TRBJ1-5
clone_size: few
v_call: TRBV19
d_call: NA
cdr3_nt: TGTGCCAGTAGGCGTGTCAGCAATCAGCCCCAGCATTTT
cdr3_aa: CASRRVSNQPQHF

j_call: TRBJ2-7
clone_size: few
v_call: TRBV7-9
d_call: NA
cdr3_nt: TGTGCCAGCAGCCAAGGGTTGGGGGTGGATGAGCAGTACTTC
cdr3_aa: CASSQGLGVDEQYF

j_call: TRBJ2-7
clone_size: NA
v_call: TRBV20-1
d_call: NA
cdr3_nt: TGCAGTGCTCCGACCTGGGGGGAGCAGTACTTC
cdr3_aa: CSAPTWGEQYF

j_call: TRBJ1-1
clone_size: NA
v_call: TRBV11-2
d_call: NA
cdr3_nt: TGTGCCAGCAGCCAGGTACAGGGTTTTCGCACTGAAGCTTTCTTT
cdr3_aa: CASSQVQGFRTEAFF

j_call: TRBJ2-1
clone_size: NA
v_call: TRBV15
d_call: TRBD2
cdr3_nt: TGTGCCACCAGCAGAATCGGTGCGGGAGGACTTAACAATGAGCAGTTCTTC
cdr3_aa: CATSRIGAGGLNNEQFF

j_call: TRBJ2-3
clone_size: NA
v_call: TRBV11-2
d_call: TRBD2
cdr3_nt: TGTGCCAGCAGCTTTGGGACTAGCGGGGGGCAGGGAGATACGCAGTATTTT
cdr3_aa: CASSFGTSGGQGDTQYF

j_call: TRBJ2-7
clone_size: NA
v_call: TRBV7-2
d_call: NA
cdr3_nt: TGTGCCAGCAGCGCCCAGCCGGGGGTCGTAGAGCAGTACTTC
cdr3_aa: CASSAQPGVVEQYF

j_call: TRBJ2-7
clone_size: NA
v_call: TRBV18
d_call: NA
cdr3_nt: TGTGCCAGCTCACCCTCGGGAAAGGATAAGCAGTACTTC
cdr3_aa: CASSPSGKDKQYF

j_call: TRBJ2-1
clone_size: NA
v_call: TRBV9
d_call: NA
cdr3_nt: TGTGCCAGCGGGGGAGCCGGGGCCTACAATGAGCAGTTCTTC
cdr3_aa: CASGGAGAYNEQFF

j_call: TRBJ2-2
clone_size: NA
v_call: TRBV7-2
d_call: NA
cdr3_nt: TGTGCCAGCAGCCCCGGCTCGGGCAGGGCGTTTAACGGGGAGCTGTTTTTT
cdr3_aa: CASSPGSGRAFNGELFF

j_call: TRBJ2-7
clone_size: NA
v_call: TRBV28
d_call: NA
cdr3_nt: TGTGCCAGCAGTTTTTATGGAGTTTCCTACGAGCAGTACTTC
cdr3_aa: CASSFYGVSYEQYF

j_call: TRBJ2-3
clone_size: few
v_call: TRBV5-4
d_call: TRBD2
cdr3_nt: TGTGCCAGCAGACTAGCGGGCCTATCAGATACGCAGTATTTT
cdr3_aa: CASRLAGLSDTQYF

j_call: TRBJ2-7
clone_size: NA
v_call: TRBV7-9
d_call: NA
cdr3_nt: TGTGCCAGCAGCTTAGAGAACTTATACGAGCAGTACTTC
cdr3_aa: CASSLENLYEQYF

j_call: TRBJ2-1
clone_size: NA
v_call: TRBV5-4
d_call: NA
cdr3_nt: TGTGCCAGCAGCTTTAGTATCATCGGATCCTACAATGAGCAGTTCTTC
cdr3_aa: CASSFSIIGSYNEQFF

j_call: TRBJ2-7
clone_size: NA
v_call: TRBV7-9
d_call: NA
cdr3_nt: TGTGCCAGCAGCTTAGGGGCCAGCAGGGACGAGCAGTACTTC
cdr3_aa: CASSLGASRDEQYF

j_call: TRBJ1-5
clone_size: NA
v_call: TRBV18
d_call: NA
cdr3_nt: TGTGCCAGCCGGGACGGGGTTTATCAGCCCCAGCATTTT
cdr3_aa: CASRDGVYQPQHF

j_call: TRBJ2-7
clone_size: NA
v_call: TRBV11-1
d_call: TRBD2
cdr3_nt: TGTGCCAGCAGCCCGGGGACTAGCCTTGCTTACGAGCAGTACTTC
cdr3_aa: CASSPGTSLAYEQYF

j_call: TRBJ1-2
clone_size: few
v_call: TRBV6-6
d_call: TRBD1
cdr3_nt: TGTGCCAGCAGGCCCGGGACAGCCGTATCTGGCTACACCTTC
cdr3_aa: CASRPGTAVSGYTF

j_call: TRBJ2-5
clone_size: NA
v_call: TRBV14
d_call: TRBD2
cdr3_nt: TGTGCCAGCAGCGCTAGCGGCTTTGGAGCAGAGACCCAGTACTTC
cdr3_aa: CASSASGFGAETQYF

j_call: TRBJ1-2
clone_size: NA
v_call: TRBV4-2
d_call: NA
cdr3_nt: TGTGCCAGCAGCCCTCTCGGTGTGCAGACCGGTGGCTACACCTTC
cdr3_aa: CASSPLGVQTGGYTF

j_call: TRBJ2-1
clone_size: few
v_call: TRBV10-3
d_call: NA
cdr3_nt: TGTGCCATCAGTGAGTCGATAGAGCAGTTCTTC
cdr3_aa: CAISESIEQFF

j_call: TRBJ1-5
clone_size: few
v_call: TRBV6-6
d_call: TRBD1
cdr3_nt: TGTGCCAGCAGTCCCGGACAGGGAGAAAATCAGCCCCAGCATTTT
cdr3_aa: CASSPGQGENQPQHF

j_call: TRBJ2-1
clone_size: few
v_call: TRBV28
d_call: NA
cdr3_nt: TGTGCCAGCAGTTCGCTCCATGAGCAGTTCTTC
cdr3_aa: CASSSLHEQFF

j_call: TRBJ2-3
clone_size: NA
v_call: TRBV5-4
d_call: NA
cdr3_nt: TGTGCCAGCAGCTTAGTGGGGCGGGGCCGCACAGATACGCAGTATTTT
cdr3_aa: CASSLVGRGRTDTQYF

j_call: TRBJ1-3
clone_size: NA
v_call: TRBV25-1
d_call: NA
cdr3_nt: TGTGCCAGCAGTGAATATAGGACAGGAAACACCATATATTTT
cdr3_aa: CASSEYRTGNTIYF

j_call: TRBJ1-5
clone_size: few
v_call: TRBV18
d_call: NA
cdr3_nt: TGTGCCAGCTCACCACAGGGTCACCAGCCCCAGCATTTT
cdr3_aa: CASSPQGHQPQHF

j_call: TRBJ2-5
clone_size: NA
v_call: TRBV6-1
d_call: NA
cdr3_nt: TGTGCCAGCAGCCCAAACCTAGAAGGTCGAGAGACCCAGTACTTC
cdr3_aa: CASSPNLEGRETQYF

j_call: TRBJ2-7
clone_size: few
v_call: TRBV9
d_call: NA
cdr3_nt: TGTGCCAGCAGCCTCCGACCCAACTCCTACGAGCAGTACTTC
cdr3_aa: CASSLRPNSYEQYF

j_call: TRBJ1-3
clone_size: few
v_call: TRBV5-6
d_call: NA
cdr3_nt: TGTGCCAGCAGCCTCGCTAGCTCTGGAAACACCATATATTTT
cdr3_aa: CASSLASSGNTIYF

j_call: TRBJ2-1
clone_size: few
v_call: TRBV7-7
d_call: NA
cdr3_nt: TGTGCTAGCAGCAGCAGGGTAGGGAATGAGCAGTTCTTC
cdr3_aa: CASSSRVGNEQFF

j_call: TRBJ2-2
clone_size: NA
v_call: TRBV25-1
d_call: TRBD1
cdr3_nt: TGTGCCAGCAGGGGACAGACGAACACCGGGGAGCTGTTTTTT
cdr3_aa: CASRGQTNTGELFF

j_call: TRBJ1-1
clone_size: NA
v_call: TRBV19
d_call: TRBD1
cdr3_nt: TGTGCCAGTAGTATTACAGGGGTGAACACTGAAGCTTTCTTT
cdr3_aa: CASSITGVNTEAFF

j_call: TRBJ2-2
clone_size: few
v_call: TRBV18
d_call: NA
cdr3_nt: TGTGCCAGCTCTGGTAACACCGGGGAGCTGTTTTTT
cdr3_aa: CASSGNTGELFF

j_call: TRBJ2-1
clone_size: NA
v_call: TRBV12-2
d_call: NA
cdr3_nt: TGTGCAAGTCGCTTAGTTGTCGGAGATAACTCCTACAATGAGCAGTTCTTC
cdr3_aa: CASRLVVGDNSYNEQFF

j_call: TRBJ2-6
clone_size: NA
v_call: TRBV9
d_call: NA
cdr3_nt: TGTGCCAGCAGCGGTAAGCTGGGGATTAACTCTCGTGGGGCCAACGTCCTGACTTTC
cdr3_aa: CASSGKLGINSRGANVLTF

j_call: TRBJ2-1
clone_size: few
v_call: TRBV18
d_call: NA
cdr3_nt: TGTGCCAGCTCACCAGGGACACAAGACAATGAGCAGTTCTTC
cdr3_aa: CASSPGTQDNEQFF